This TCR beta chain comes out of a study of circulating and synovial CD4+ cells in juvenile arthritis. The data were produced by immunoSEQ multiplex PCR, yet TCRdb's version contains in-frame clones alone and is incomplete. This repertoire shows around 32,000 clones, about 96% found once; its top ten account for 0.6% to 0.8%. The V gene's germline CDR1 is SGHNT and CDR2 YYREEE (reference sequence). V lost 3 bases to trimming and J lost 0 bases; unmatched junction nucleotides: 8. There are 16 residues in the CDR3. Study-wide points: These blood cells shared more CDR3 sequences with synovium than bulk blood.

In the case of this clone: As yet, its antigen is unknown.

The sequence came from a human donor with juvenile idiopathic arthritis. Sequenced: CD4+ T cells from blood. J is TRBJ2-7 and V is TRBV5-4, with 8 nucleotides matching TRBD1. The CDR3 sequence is CASSSNPGQDSYEQYF. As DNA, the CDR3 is TGTGCCAGCAGCTCCAACCCGGGACAGGACTCCTACGAGCAGTACTTC. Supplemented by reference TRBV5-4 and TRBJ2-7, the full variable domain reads ETGVTQSPTHLIKTRGQQVTLRCSSQSGHNTVSWYQQALGQGPQFIFQYYREEENGRGNFPPRFSGLQFPNYSSELNVNALELDDSALYLCASSSNPGQDSYEQYFGPGTRLTVT.